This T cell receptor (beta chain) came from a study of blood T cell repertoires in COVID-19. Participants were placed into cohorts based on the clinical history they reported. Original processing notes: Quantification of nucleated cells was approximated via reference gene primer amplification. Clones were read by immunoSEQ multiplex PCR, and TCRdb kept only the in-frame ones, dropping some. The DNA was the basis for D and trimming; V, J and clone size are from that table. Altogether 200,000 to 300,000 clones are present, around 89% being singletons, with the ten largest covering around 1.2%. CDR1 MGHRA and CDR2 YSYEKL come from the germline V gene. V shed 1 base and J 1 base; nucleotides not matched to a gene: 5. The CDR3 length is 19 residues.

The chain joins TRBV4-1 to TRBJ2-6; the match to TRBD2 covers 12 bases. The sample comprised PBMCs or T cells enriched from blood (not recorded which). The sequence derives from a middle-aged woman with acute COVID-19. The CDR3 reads CASSQVWTSGKSGANVLTF. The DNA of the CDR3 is TGCGCCAGCAGCCAAGTTTGGACTAGCGGGAAATCTGGGGCCAACGTCCTGACTTTC.